In its sample, the clone carrying this TCR beta chain was seen a few times. The antigen is unknown. Sequencing used immunoSEQ multiplex PCR; TCRdb keeps in-frame clones, though not all of them. The sample comprises more than 200,000 clones, 70% of which are singletons, and 15% to 17% rests with the top ten. This entry comes from a study of cytotoxic CD8 clonotypes in ibrutinib-treated CLL. In the study overall: Once treatment had gone on for a median of around eleven months, range 6 to 36, response samples were drawn.

Study observations and caveats: There were few public clonotypes, and on treatment they contracted or stayed stable.

The CDR3 has 14 residues. In germline, CDR1 is SGHNT, CDR2 YYREEE (reference sequence). Between the trimmed V and J ends, which lost 0 bases and 2 bases, there was a span of 5 bases. The sequence was obtained from a human donor with chronic lymphocytic leukemia. The input for sequencing was PBMCs, taken after 24 months of ibrutinib treatment. This chain links TRBV5-4 with TRBJ2-2, with D unclear. CDR3 DNA sequence: TGTGCCAGCAGCTTGGAGGGAAACACCGGGGAGCTGTTTTTT. It yields the protein CASSLEGNTGELFF.